The source of this TCR beta chain is a study of siplizumab effects on memory and regulatory T cells. Points from the study as a whole: Unstimulated naive T cells seemed to show more diversity than memory cells did, and they also seemed to be among the major contributors to the alloresponse. The mapping of alloreactive clones to unstimulated subsets covered only a minor fraction of them. Researchers did not confirm the suppressive function of proliferating Tregs from siplizumab cultures.

This CDR3 spans 14 amino acids. The germline V gene encodes CDR1 MNHEY and CDR2 SVGAGI. V was trimmed by 6 bases and J by 5 bases, leaving 16 bases between them. Approximately 100,000 TCR templates were assayed per sample. TCRdb's copy holds only in-frame clones and misses some; the assay was immunoSEQ multiplex PCR. The data show some 75,000 clones, with 93% seen just once and 5% held by the top ten. Concerning this clone: Its antigen is currently unknown.

The rearrangement uses TRBV6-5 and TRBJ2-5; D is unclear. The TCR was taken from a human donor in good health. Sequenced input: CD8+ T cells sorted from blood. The chain's CDR3 is CASSRTGVEETQYF. In nucleotides, the CDR3 is TGTGCCAGCAGCCGAACTGGGGTCGAGGAGACCCAGTACTTC.